This TCR beta chain was sequenced during a study of monozygotic twins with inflammatory bowel disease. Germline V gene lookup returns CDR1 SGHRS and CDR2 YFSETQ. The CDR3 totals 14 residues. Eight separate reactions per sample served to make cDNA. No DNA is given; TCRdb re-called the 5' RACE reads and lists each CDR3 protein once. The table for this sample gives 88,000 or so distinct CDR3 sequences. The chain has TRBV5-1 and TRBJ2-1. This TCR was recovered from a human donor with ulcerative colitis or Crohn's disease, or a healthy co-twin of an affected twin (not recorded which). The specimen sequenced was blood. The CDR3 here is CASSLGSVDNEQFF. The full variable domain, in which reference TRBV5-1 and TRBJ2-1 provide the parts outside the CDR3, is KAGVTQTPRYLIKTRGQQVTLSCSPISGHRSVSWYQQTPGQGLQFLFEYFSETQRNKGNFPGRFSGRQFSNSRSEMNVSTLELGDSALYLCASSLGSVDNEQFFGPGTRLTVL.